The 27 T cell receptor beta chains below were found in one sample sequenced in a study of early T cells in non-severe SARS-CoV-2 infection. TCRdb reprocessed the 5' RACE reads via MiXCR and lists one record per CDR3 protein. The table lists more than 20,000 distinct CDR3 sequences, roughly 4.1% of them singletons. Material: whole blood. The receptor set was obtained from an adult who was a healthcare worker with PCR-confirmed SARS-CoV-2 infection or an uninfected control (not recorded which).

This clonotype was picked up many times. The V call is TRBV20-1, the J call TRBJ1-5, with 9 bases that match TRBD1. V dropped 6 bases and J dropped 4; count of bases not matched to a gene: 10. CDR3 length: 15 amino acids. Germline CDR1 and CDR2: DFQATT and SNEGSKA (reference sequence). CDR3 coding DNA: TGCAGTGCCACCACACAGGGGGCGTCAAATCAGCCCCAGCATTTT. Protein sequence: CSATTQGASNQPQHF.

This clonotype was detected ten times or more. The V call is TRBV7-3, the J call TRBJ2-5; D is uncertain. Germline CDR1 SGHTA, CDR2 FQGTGA. Trimming left V 2 bases short and J 5 bases short, with 15 bases between. The CDR3 consists of 15 residues. The DNA of the CDR3 is TGTGCCAGCAGCTTATCCCCGCTGAGTGGGGAGACCCAGTACTTC. The encoded protein is CASSLSPLSGETQYF.

By proportion, this clonotype is medium-sized. The chain employs TRBV7-2 and TRBJ2-3; D is unresolved. Trimming took off 3 bases at V and 6 bases at J, with 13 bases between the two ends. The germline V gene has CDR1 SGHTA and CDR2 FQGNSA. The CDR3 covers 14 residues. The CDR3 coding sequence is TGTGCCAGCAGCTTCACCCGCCAGCCGGATACGCAGTATTTT. It specifies CASSFTRQPDTQYF.

This clonotype was counted ten times or more. The J gene is TRBJ2-7, the V gene TRBV7-2; TRBD1 agrees at 10 bases. The CDR3 has 17 residues. V trimming: 3 bases; J trimming: 5 bases; junction bases outside the gene matches: 13. In germline, CDR1 is SGHTA, CDR2 FQGNSA. The chain's CDR3 is CASSFFLLPGQGNEQYF. Here the CDR3 DNA reads TGTGCCAGCAGCTTTTTTCTTCTACCGGGACAGGGGAACGAGCAGTACTTC.

This clonotype was seen only a few times. The CDR3 bases are TGTGCCAGCAGCTTAGGGTCAGCCACAGGGGATGAGCAGTTCTTC. This encodes CASSLGSATGDEQFF. The rearrangement links TRBV11-2 to TRBJ2-1; 7 nucleotides match TRBD1. This CDR3 spans 15 amino acids. CDR1 and CDR2 from the germline V gene are SGHAT and FQNNGV. Trimming cost V 1 base and J 8 bases; bases outside gene matches: 8. The variable domain in full, with the rest retrieved from reference TRBV11-2 and TRBJ2-1, is EAGVAQSPRYKIIEKRQSVAFWCNPISGHATLYWYQQILGQGPKLLIQFQNNGVVDDSQLPKDRFSAERLKGVDSTLKIQPAKLEDSAVYLCASSLGSATGDEQFFGPGTRLTVL.

In its sample, this clonotype is medium-sized. The chain joins TRBV4-2 to TRBJ1-4, with TRBD1 identical over 8 bases. The CDR3 sequence is 16 residues long. Germline V gene data show CDR1 as LGHNA and CDR2 as YNFKEQ. V lost 0 bases and J lost 7; bases outside the gene matches: 7. CDR3 coding DNA: TGTGCCAGCAGCCAAGATGTGGGGACAGGTCGTGAAAAACTGTTTTTT. Residues: CASSQDVGTGREKLFF.

This clonotype was counted ten times or more. This chain uses TRBV7-9 with TRBJ2-5; TRBD2 matches at 12 bases. V was pared by 7 bases and J by 5 bases, with 5 bases of the junction left unmatched. The CDR3 has 14 residues. In germline, CDR1 is SEHNR, CDR2 FQNEAQ (reference sequence). The CDR3 bases are TGTGCCAGCAACCCTAGCGGGAGGGGCGAGACCCAGTACTTC. Translation: CASNPSGRGETQYF.

This clonotype came up many times. The chain carries TRBV7-9 and TRBJ2-7; 13 bases match TRBD2. This CDR3 has 19 amino acids. The junction had 13 bases not matched to a gene; V was cut back by 5 bases and J by 0 bases. Germline lookup yields CDR1 SEHNR and CDR2 FQNEAQ (reference sequence). In DNA form, the CDR3 reads TGTGCCAGCAGCATCCGGACCGGGACTAGCGGGAAGAACTCCTACGAGCAGTACTTC. It encodes CASSIRTGTSGKNSYEQYF.

In this sample, this clonotype turned up many times. The chain uses TRBV12-3 or TRBV12-4 and TRBJ2-5; 8 bases are a match to TRBD2. V was pared by 5 bases and J by 6 bases, with 14 bases of the junction left unmatched. This CDR3 comprises 16 residues. CDR3 DNA sequence: TGTGCCAGCAGTACACAGGAAGCGGGAGTCACTAAGACCCAGTACTTC. Protein sequence: CASSTQEAGVTKTQYF.

This clonotype occurred many times. This chain connects TRBV7-9 to TRBJ2-7; D possibly corresponds to TRBD1 (5 bases). Germline-derived CDR1 and CDR2 are SEHNR and FQNEAQ (reference sequence). The V end was cut by 10 bases, the J end by 0 bases, with 16 bases between. This CDR3 is built from 14 residues. The CDR3 region has the DNA TGTGCCATACCCTCGACAGTAAGCTCCTACGAGCAGTACTTC. Its translation is CAIPSTVSSYEQYF.

This chain connects TRBV19 to TRBJ2-5, with no clear D. Germline V gene data show CDR1 as LNHDA and CDR2 as SQIVND (reference sequence). The V end lost 0 bases, the J end lost 5 bases, and 4 bases lay between the germline ends. The CDR3 totals 12 residues. The CDR3 DNA follows: TGTGCCAGTAGTATAGAGGGGGAGACCCAGTACTTC. Its protein is CASSIEGETQYF.

The V and J genes are TRBV20-1 and TRBJ2-2, with D possibly matching TRBD2 (5 bases). Germline CDR1 reads DFQATT; CDR2 reads SNEGSKA (reference sequence). There are 16 residues in the CDR3. V was clipped by 3 bases and J by 4 bases, with 18 bases between them. DNA of the CDR3: TGCAGTGCTAGTAGTACGGCTAGCTCGGGCACCGGGGAGCTGTTTTTT. Translated, it gives CSASSTASSGTGELFF.

The chain carries TRBV20-1 and TRBJ1-2, with D perhaps TRBD1 (5 bases). Between the trimmed V and J ends, which lost 5 bases and 4 bases, there was a span of 14 bases. The length of the CDR3 is 13 residues. CDR1 and CDR2 (germline): DFQATT, SNEGSKA (reference sequence). This CDR3 is CSASGTLSYGYTF. The CDR3 DNA sequence: TGCAGTGCTTCCGGGACTCTCAGCTATGGCTACACCTTC.

Many counts were recorded for this clonotype. This rearrangement joins TRBV20-1 to TRBJ1-5; D gene ambiguous. The CDR3 covers 16 residues. CDR1 and CDR2 from the germline V gene are DFQATT and SNEGSKA (reference sequence). V lost 1 base, J lost 2 bases, and 15 bases lay in between. CDR3 region: CSARGSSPLGNQPQHF. CDR3 nucleotide sequence: TGCAGTGCTAGAGGATCGTCCCCTTTGGGCAATCAGCCCCAGCATTTT.

This clonotype is medium-sized. V gene TRBV30 combines with J gene TRBJ2-1, with TRBD2 matching over 8 bases. The CDR3 contains 13 residues. Looked up from germline, CDR1 is GTSNPN and CDR2 is SVGIG (reference sequence). Unmatched junction bases numbered 8, after V lost 4 bases and J lost 9 bases. This CDR3 is CAWTFGRAGEQFF. The DNA for the CDR3 is TGTGCCTGGACGTTCGGGAGGGCCGGTGAGCAGTTCTTC.

This clonotype was counted at least ten times. This rearrangement joins TRBV15 to TRBJ2-3; D uncertain. The germline gives CDR1 LNHNV, CDR2 YYDKDF (reference sequence). The V end lost 5 bases, the J end lost 4 bases, and 13 bases lay between the germline ends. The CDR3 extends over 14 amino acids. CDR3 region: CATSGLLASDTQYF. CDR3 nucleotide sequence: TGTGCCACCAGCGGTCTCCTCGCGTCAGATACGCAGTATTTT.

This clonotype was found many times. The chain recombines TRBV7-2 with TRBJ2-7, with 7 bases matching TRBD1. V trimming: 3 bases; J trimming: 2 bases; junction bases outside the gene matches: 4. The CDR3 loop spans 14 amino acids. Germline CDR1 is SGHTA and CDR2 is FQGNSA. This CDR3 reads CASSFAGTAYEQYF. The DNA of the CDR3 is TGTGCCAGCAGCTTCGCCGGGACAGCCTACGAGCAGTACTTC.

The sample holds a few counts of this clonotype. This chain uses TRBV5-1 with TRBJ1-4; D is possibly TRBD1 (6 bases). Germline lookup yields CDR1 SGHRS and CDR2 YFSETQ. This CDR3 spans 15 amino acids. V lost 3 bases to trimming and J lost 7 bases, with 16 bases between them. CDR3 sequence (DNA): TGCGCCAGCAGCTCTCGTACAGGGTCTAGTGAAAAACTGTTTTTT. This encodes CASSSRTGSSEKLFF.

This clonotype was observed many times. The chain joins TRBV28 to TRBJ2-1; D call uncertain. CDR3 length: 12 residues. CDR1 is MDHEN and CDR2 is SYDVKM in the germline V gene. The germline V and J ends were trimmed by 5 bases and 1 base, with 3 bases remaining between them. Written as DNA, the CDR3 is TGTGCCAGCAGTCAATCCTACAATGAGCAGTTCTTC. The encoded protein is CASSQSYNEQFF.

This clonotype was observed many times. J is TRBJ2-3 and V is TRBV28; TRBD2 aligns across 10 bases. The CDR3 loop spans 16 amino acids. The germline gives CDR1 MDHEN, CDR2 SYDVKM. J lost 3 bases, V lost 0 bases, and 3 bases had no gene match. The DNA for the CDR3 is TGTGCCAGCAGTTTATGGGGACTAGCGTCAACAGATACGCAGTATTTT. This codes for CASSLWGLASTDTQYF.

This clonotype appeared a few times. J is TRBJ2-7 and V is TRBV6-2 or TRBV6-3; TRBD2 is a possible D gene (6 bases). The CDR3 is 16 residues long. Germline V gives CDR1 MNHEY, CDR2 SVGEGT. Trimming cost V 9 bases and J 1 base, with 22 bases left between them. CDR3 sequence: CASTSLRTSQSYEQYF. CDR3 nucleotide sequence: TGTGCCAGTACCAGCCTCAGAACTAGCCAATCCTACGAGCAGTACTTC.

This clonotype appeared many times. The chain carries TRBV3-1 and TRBJ1-1; tentative D call: TRBD1 (5 bases). This CDR3 is 16 amino acids long. Germline V gene sequence: CDR1 LGHDT, CDR2 YNNKEL (reference sequence). The V gene lost 5 bases and the J gene lost 1 base, with 17 bases spanning the gap. Written as DNA, the CDR3 is TGTGCCAGCAGCTACAAAGGTTCGGGGCGGAACACTGAAGCTTTCTTT. It translates to CASSYKGSGRNTEAFF.

This sequence joins TRBV4-1 and TRBJ1-1; D is ambiguous. This CDR3 has 16 residues. Germline V lookup: CDR1 MGHRA, CDR2 YSYEKL. V was cut by 0 bases and J by 5 bases, with 16 bases left in between. CDR3 DNA: TGCGCCAGCAGCCAAGAAGCTGAACTAAGGAATACTGAAGCTTTCTTT. This encodes CASSQEAELRNTEAFF.

This clonotype was seen many times. The chain has TRBV20-1 and TRBJ2-5; TRBD2 matches 10 bases. This CDR3 is 22 amino acids long. Germline V gene lookup returns CDR1 DFQATT and CDR2 SNEGSKA (reference sequence). Germline trimming cut 5 bases from V and 1 base from J; bases unmatched to any gene: 28. This chain's CDR3 is CSAVTNVGSGLTSGLAQETQYF. DNA of the CDR3: TGCAGTGCTGTCACGAACGTGGGAAGTGGGTTGACTAGCGGGCTTGCCCAAGAGACCCAGTACTTC.

V is TRBV11-2 and J is TRBJ2-5; 13 nucleotides line up with TRBD2. The CDR3 has 15 amino acids. From germline, CDR1 is SGHAT and CDR2 FQNNGV. The J segment lost 5 bases and the V segment lost 5 bases, leaving 5 bases of the junction unmatched. This chain's CDR3 is CASSVGLAGVETQYF. CDR3 nucleotide sequence: TGTGCCAGCAGCGTTGGACTAGCGGGAGTTGAGACCCAGTACTTC.

This clonotype was seen at least ten times. The chain recombines TRBV29-1 with TRBJ2-7, with 8 bases that match TRBD1. CDR3 length: 15 amino acids. CDR1 SQVTM and CDR2 ANQGSEA come from the germline V gene. V was clipped by 1 base and J by 2 bases; unmatched bases: 7. The CDR3 is CSVEVGQGATYEQYF. The CDR3 bases are TGCAGCGTTGAAGTCGGGCAGGGGGCTACCTACGAGCAGTACTTC.

The J gene is TRBJ1-5, the V gene TRBV15, with D uncertain. The CDR3 loop spans 14 amino acids. Trimming removed 4 bases at V and 0 bases at J, with 7 bases between. Germline lookup yields CDR1 LNHNV and CDR2 YYDKDF (reference sequence). This CDR3 reads CATSMGNSNQPQHF. The CDR3 DNA is TGTGCCACCAGCATGGGAAATAGCAATCAGCCCCAGCATTTT.